A selection of T cell receptor beta chains follows, all from one sample in a study of blood T cell repertoires in COVID-19. Some clones are missing from TCRdb's copy, which holds only in-frame ones; the method was immunoSEQ multiplex PCR. Among about 260,000 clones listed, 85% to 90% were seen once. The sample consisted of PBMCs or T cells enriched from blood (not recorded which). Receptor source: a woman under 40 with acute COVID-19. Each CDR3 is given with its conserved first and last residue. Fields, in order: J gene, V gene, clone size, D gene, CDR3 protein, CDR3 DNA. D genes are given only for firm matches. Clone size is not always given. Where it is, it says once, few, many or a class for expanded clones.

TRBJ2-5 TRBV24-1 . . CATSHAGEYQETQYF TGTGCCACCAGCCATGCAGGGGAGTACCAAGAGACCCAGTACTTC
TRBJ2-5 TRBV10-1 . TRBD1 CASSVDREKTQYF TGCGCCAGCAGTGTGGACAGGGAGAAGACCCAGTACTTC
TRBJ2-7 TRBV27 . TRBD1 CASSSGQGYEQYF TGTGCCAGCAGTTCAGGACAGGGTTACGAGCAGTACTTC
TRBJ2-1 TRBV28 . . CASEIGNSYNEQFF TGTGCCAGTGAAATTGGCAATTCTTACAATGAGCAGTTCTTC
TRBJ2-7 TRBV5-4 . . CASSLTGDEQYF TGTGCCAGCAGCTTGACGGGAGACGAGCAGTACTTC
TRBJ2-7 TRBV5-6 . TRBD2 CASSWASGWISYEQYF TGTGCCAGCAGCTGGGCTAGCGGGTGGATATCCTACGAGCAGTACTTC
TRBJ1-4 TRBV5-1 . . CASSLGRDTKEKLFF TGCGCCAGCAGCTTAGGCCGGGACACCAAGGAAAAACTGTTTTTT
TRBJ2-4 TRBV29-1 . TRBD1 CSAVDRGQNIQYF TGCAGCGCCGTGGACAGGGGGCAAAACATTCAGTACTTC
TRBJ1-2 TRBV27 . TRBD1 CASSLSVPGQGYNYGYTF TGTGCCAGCAGTTTATCCGTACCGGGACAGGGTTATAACTATGGCTACACCTTC
TRBJ2-5 TRBV27 . . CASSFYSRETQYF TGTGCCAGCAGTTTTTACAGTAGAGAGACCCAGTACTTC
TRBJ2-3 TRBV10-3 . TRBD1 CAIMRQGSRSTDTQYF TGTGCCATCATGAGACAGGGGAGTCGCAGCACAGATACGCAGTATTTT
TRBJ1-4 TRBV6-5 . TRBD1 CASDSSQGALEKLFF TGTGCCAGCGACAGTTCCCAGGGGGCGCTTGAAAAACTGTTTTTT
TRBJ1-5 TRBV27 . TRBD1 CASGPGQDQPQHF TGTGCCAGCGGTCCGGGACAGGATCAGCCCCAGCATTTT
TRBJ1-5 TRBV19 few . CASSVVAGMNQPQHF TGTGCCAGTTCCGTGGTGGCAGGGATGAATCAGCCCCAGCATTTT
TRBJ2-7 TRBV5-1 once . CASSPRDTSYEQYF TGCGCCAGCAGCCCCCGGGACACTTCCTACGAGCAGTACTTC
TRBJ2-1 TRBV3-1/TRBV3-2 . . CASSQGQRSYNEQFF TGTGCCAGCAGCCAAGGACAGCGCTCCTACAATGAGCAGTTCTTC
TRBJ1-1 TRBV5-1 . . CASSLVSGNTEAFF TGCGCCAGCAGCTTGGTCTCAGGGAACACTGAAGCTTTCTTT
TRBJ1-1 TRBV18 once TRBD1 CASSPGQGGLTEAFF TGTGCCAGCTCCCCGGGACAGGGTGGTTTGACTGAAGCTTTCTTT
TRBJ1-2 TRBV6-4 . TRBD1 CASSETGVDGYTF TGTGCCAGCAGTGAAACAGGGGTCGATGGCTACACCTTC
TRBJ1-6 TRBV5-4 . . CASTQDSLNSPLHF TGTGCCAGCACCCAGGATAGTCTTAATTCACCCCTCCACTTT
TRBJ2-7 TRBV6-1 . . CASSDPLGQGSYEQYF TGTGCCAGCAGTGACCCACTTGGGCAGGGAAGCTACGAGCAGTACTTC
TRBJ2-2 TRBV6-2/TRBV6-3 . . CASSYPPGGLNTGELFF TGTGCCAGCAGTTACCCCCCTGGGGGACTGAATACCGGGGAGCTGTTTTTT
TRBJ1-2 TRBV30 . TRBD1 CAWSPGTVMLGYTF TGTGCCTGGAGTCCCGGGACAGTCATGTTAGGCTACACCTTC
TRBJ1-4 TRBV19 . . CASRAGRPGGEKLFF TGTGCCAGTAGAGCGGGACGGCCCGGCGGTGAAAAACTGTTTTTT
TRBJ1-4 TRBV12-3/TRBV12-4 . . CASRESNEKLFF TGTGCCAGCAGGGAGAGTAATGAAAAACTGTTTTTT
TRBJ2-7 TRBV28 . . CASRQRGLNLHYEQYF TGTGCCAGCAGGCAACGGGGACTTAACCTTCACTACGAGCAGTACTTC
TRBJ2-2 TRBV6-2/TRBV6-3 . TRBD1 CASSPTGTGNTGELFF TGTGCCAGCAGCCCAACCGGGACAGGGAACACCGGGGAGCTGTTTTTT
TRBJ2-3 TRBV7-9 . TRBD2 CASSLGLAGSTDTQYF TGTGCCAGCAGCTTGGGGCTAGCGGGAAGCACAGATACGCAGTATTTT
TRBJ2-2 TRBV9 once . CASSVDPSPGELFF TGTGCCAGCAGCGTAGATCCTAGCCCCGGGGAGCTGTTTTTT
TRBJ2-7 TRBV19 . . CASSITSHIYEQYF TGTGCCAGTAGTATCACATCACACATCTACGAGCAGTACTTC
TRBJ2-1 TRBV15 . TRBD1 CATSRGTGPDNEQFF TGTGCCACCAGCAGAGGGACAGGGCCGGACAATGAGCAGTTCTTC
TRBJ2-3 TRBV30 . . CAWTITGTSTDTQYF TGTGCCTGGACCATTACAGGGACCAGCACAGATACGCAGTATTTT
TRBJ2-3 TRBV5-1 once TRBD2 CASRSERESADTQYF TGCGCCAGCAGAAGCGAGCGGGAGAGCGCAGATACGCAGTATTTT
TRBJ2-3 TRBV24-1 . . CATSDLQTGLETDTQYF TGTGCCACCAGTGATTTGCAAACAGGGCTTGAGACAGATACGCAGTATTTT
TRBJ1-2 TRBV19 . TRBD1 CASSPDRGLDYGYTF TGTGCCAGTAGTCCGGACAGGGGGCTTGACTATGGCTACACCTTC
TRBJ1-2 TRBV14 few . CASRKDGAIYGYTF TGTGCCAGCCGGAAGGATGGAGCCATCTATGGCTACACCTTC
TRBJ1-6 TRBV6-5 . . CASSTQLRGIEPLHF TGTGCCAGCAGTACCCAACTGAGGGGGATCGAACCCCTCCACTTT
TRBJ1-5 TRBV5-6 . . CASSLAGDQPQHF TGTGCCAGCAGCTTGGCCGGGGATCAGCCCCAGCATTTT
TRBJ2-3 TRBV25-1 . . CASSEYMRRRSTDTQYF TGTGCCAGCAGTGAATATATGAGGAGGAGGAGCACAGATACGCAGTATTTT
TRBJ2-7 TRBV7-3 . . CASSPSGRSPLYEQYF TGTGCCAGCAGCCCGTCCGGGAGAAGTCCCCTCTACGAGCAGTACTTC
TRBJ1-4 TRBV2 . . CASSAQGEEEKLFF TGTGCCAGCAGTGCACAGGGAGAGGAAGAAAAACTGTTTTTT
TRBJ2-6 TRBV27 . . CASSFFSGANVLTF TGTGCCAGCAGTTTCTTCTCTGGGGCCAACGTCCTGACTTTC
TRBJ2-2 TRBV18 . TRBD2 CASSPRGLVSTGELFF TGTGCCAGCTCACCACGAGGACTAGTAAGCACCGGGGAGCTGTTTTTT
TRBJ2-3 TRBV24-1 . . CATSDPDLFEGDTQYF TGTGCCACCAGTGATCCCGATCTTTTTGAGGGAGATACGCAGTATTTT
TRBJ1-2 TRBV28 once . CASSENYGYTF TGTGCCAGCAGCGAGAACTATGGCTACACCTTC
TRBJ1-4 TRBV7-9 once . CASSPHGGELFF TGTGCCAGCAGCCCACATGGGGGGGAACTGTTTTTT
TRBJ1-5 TRBV5-5 . TRBD1 CASSLWTGENQPQHF TGTGCCAGCAGCCTGTGGACAGGCGAAAATCAGCCCCAGCATTTT
TRBJ2-3 TRBV7-9 . . CASSLATRVPSTDTQYF TGTGCCAGCAGCTTAGCTACTCGGGTTCCTAGCACAGATACGCAGTATTTT